This T cell receptor beta chain was retrieved from a study of T cell responses to AZD1222 COVID-19 vaccine. Whole-study findings and limits: Baseline antibody screening turned up just a handful of seropositive AZD1222 recipients. Spike-specific TCR breadth and depth were elevated following two AZD1222 doses. Donors were largely white British and mainly female; clonal diversity was possibly underestimated. Sampling that yielded the repertoires occurred only after the peak T cell response.

Sequenced by immunoSEQ multiplex PCR; TCRdb stores in-frame clones only, minus some. This sample yields approximately 110,000 clones, of which 75% to 90% are seen a single time; less than 5.5% belongs to the top ten. Trimming took off 1 base at V and 0 bases at J, with 13 bases between the two ends. This CDR3 has 17 residues. Germline CDR1 reads LGHNA; CDR2 reads YNFKEQ. A note on this clone: What it binds is unknown.

The sequence derives from an adult who received the AZD1222 COVID-19 vaccine. The V gene is TRBV4-2, the J gene TRBJ1-3, with D unclear. The material sequenced was peripheral blood, taken 28 days after the second AZD1222 dose. CDR3 bases: TGTGCCAGCAGCCAAGGTCGGCTAACCAGCTCTGGAAACACCATATATTTT. It specifies CASSQGRLTSSGNTIYF.